Presented here are 15 T cell receptor beta chains from one specimen sequenced in a study of T cells expressing NK-cell markers. No DNA is given; TCRdb re-called the 5' RACE reads and lists each CDR3 protein once. The listing contains under 600,000 distinct CDR3 sequences. The sequencing sample was made of blood T cells: a sorted CD56 or NKG2C T cell subset, CD4+ or CD8+ T cells, or bulk PBMC T cells (not recorded which). These TCRs come from a woman between 45 and 65 years old in good health.

This chain uses TRBV30 with TRBJ1-1. This CDR3 region has 14 residues. The germline gives CDR1 GTSNPN, CDR2 SVGIG (reference sequence). CDR3 residues: CAINGAFPNTEAFF.

The rearrangement joins TRBV4-1 to TRBJ1-2. The CDR3 sequence is 15 residues long. Per the germline V gene, CDR1 is MGHRA and CDR2 is YSYEKL. The CDR3 reads CASSQDYQVVGGYTF.

This CDR3 reads CASSLLHQSFSYEQYF. The genes are TRBV7-2 and TRBJ2-7. Germline V CDR1 and CDR2: SGHTA, FQGNSA. The CDR3 runs to 16 residues.

The rearrangement joins TRBV12-3 or TRBV12-4 to TRBJ2-7; lacking DNA, the TRBD1 call made by TCRdb goes unchecked. The CDR3 is 15 amino acids. Here the CDR3 reads CASSPFRRRDREQYF.

V usage is TRBV4-1 and J usage is TRBJ1-5. The CDR3 length is 15 residues. Germline CDR1 MGHRA, CDR2 YSYEKL. CDR3 amino acids: CASSQDGDGRRAQHF.

The chain carries TRBV5-1 and TRBJ2-2; the TRBD1 assignment by TCRdb is unverifiable without DNA. This CDR3 contains 16 residues. From germline, CDR1 is SGHRS and CDR2 YFSETQ. CDR3 region: CASSLSPNTGAGELFF.

The chain recombines TRBV11-2 with TRBJ1-1; TCRdb returns TRBD1, unconfirmable since there is no DNA. The CDR3 covers 16 residues. Per the germline V gene, CDR1 is SGHAT and CDR2 is FQNNGV. The CDR3 sequence is CASSSGTGGMNTEAFF.

V usage is TRBV11-2 and J usage is TRBJ2-5; TCRdb names TRBD2, which stays unverified in the absence of DNA. Germline-derived CDR1 and CDR2 are SGHAT and FQNNGV. The CDR3 is 15 amino acids. The CDR3 region is CASSLGSGRLKTQYF.

The rearrangement uses TRBV29-1 and TRBJ2-7; TCRdb indicates TRBD1, and absent DNA this call remains unverified. Germline loops: CDR1 SQVTM, CDR2 ANQGSEA. The CDR3 contains 11 residues. Here the CDR3 reads CSVWSGARQYF.

V usage is TRBV6-5 and J usage is TRBJ2-1; absent DNA, TCRdb's TRBD1 call cannot be checked. The CDR3 is 15 residues long. Per the germline V gene, CDR1 is MNHEY and CDR2 is SVGAGI. CDR3 residues: CASSRDSSSYNEQFF.

The chain couples TRBV15 to TRBJ2-5; TCRdb's D gene call, TRBD1, goes unchecked for lack of DNA. Germline values: CDR1 LNHNV, CDR2 YYDKDF (reference sequence). This CDR3 comprises 15 residues. The CDR3 sequence: CATSREQGVGETQYF.

The CDR3 reads CASSREIITDTQYF. The chain joins TRBV5-1 to TRBJ2-3; there is no DNA to check the TCRdb D call of TRBD2. The CDR3 extends over 14 amino acids. Germline V gene data show CDR1 as SGHRS and CDR2 as YFSETQ. Together with reference TRBV5-1 and TRBJ2-3, the CDR3 gives the full variable domain: KAGVTQTPRYLIKTRGQQVTLSCSPISGHRSVSWYQQTPGQGLQFLFEYFSETQRNKGNFPGRFSGRQFSNSRSEMNVSTLELGDSALYLCASSREIITDTQYFGPGTRLTVL.

This chain links TRBV20-1 with TRBJ2-1; the D call from TCRdb, TRBD2, cannot be confirmed without DNA. The CDR3 has 16 amino acids. Germline V gene data show CDR1 as DFQATT and CDR2 as SNEGSKA (reference sequence). The CDR3 sequence: CSARGGGTSGRNEQFF.

The V gene is TRBV5-1, the J gene TRBJ1-1; without DNA, the TCRdb call of TRBD1 cannot be checked. The germline V gene has CDR1 SGHRS and CDR2 YFSETQ. This CDR3 has 15 residues. CDR3 protein: CASSLLFPGNTEAFF.

The CDR3 here is CAWSVLGSGANVLTF. The rearrangement links TRBV30 to TRBJ2-6. Germline V gene lookup returns CDR1 GTSNPN and CDR2 SVGIG (reference sequence). The CDR3 loop spans 15 amino acids. The full variable domain, its missing parts supplied by reference TRBV30 and TRBJ2-6, is SQTIHQWPATLVQPVGSPLSLECTVEGTSNPNLYWYRQAAGRGLQLLFYSVGIGQISSEVPQNLSASRPQDRQFILSSKKLLLSDSGFYLCAWSVLGSGANVLTFGAGSRLTVL.